The present TCR beta chain was sequenced within a study of blood T cell repertoires in COVID-19. Trimming stripped 3 bases from V and 7 bases from J, with 11 bases between. The CDR3 is made up of 13 amino acids. The data were produced by immunoSEQ multiplex PCR, yet TCRdb's version contains in-frame clones alone and is incomplete. The sample shows roughly 140,000 clones, approximately 80% of them seen only once. The chain couples TRBV12-3 or TRBV12-4 to TRBJ2-3, with TRBD2 as a possible D gene (5 bases). This TCR derives from a man in his sixties with active or convalescent COVID-19. The sequencing sample was made of peripheral blood. CDR3 sequence: CASSFNSAYTQYF. Written as DNA, the CDR3 is TGTGCCAGCAGTTTTAATAGCGCCTATACGCAGTATTTT.